The clone carrying this T cell receptor beta chain was counted at least ten times. Its antigen remains unidentified. The data were obtained in a study of T cell repertoires in cytomegalovirus infection. About the study: Recently identified HLA-C-restricted CMV epitopes were used, and well-studied HLA-B-restricted CMV epitopes were used as well. Both a matching HLA type and CMV infection were indicated by public TCR beta signatures. General study results and limits: There were carriers of CMV plus the relevant HLA, and cumulative public TCR beta family frequency identified them. There were HLA-C-restricted CMV-specific TCR beta clonotypes dominating the ex vivo response.

V lost 3 bases, J lost 2 bases, and 13 bases lay in between. The CDR3 has 15 amino acids. Per germline, CDR1 SGHVS and CDR2 FQNEAQ. From the reads, TCRdb called clonotypes with MiXCR, one entry per CDR3 protein. The sample comprises 550,000 to 850,000 distinct CDR3 sequences, around 35% of which are singletons, and around a sixth rests with the top ten. Sequenced here: cultured PBMCs, sampled from culture after CMV antigen stimulation. The V and J genes are TRBV7-8 and TRBJ1-1, with D perhaps matching TRBD1 (6 bases). The TCR comes from a human donor in good health (CMV status not recorded). Some clones in this sample may be carry-over from other donors' samples. The CDR3 is CASSFLRGINTEAFF. CDR3 nucleotide sequence: TGTGCCAGCAGCTTTCTCAGGGGCATAAACACTGAAGCTTTCTTT.